These 25 T cell receptor beta chains share one sample of origin, sequenced in a study of T cell responses to AZD1222 COVID-19 vaccine. The method was immunoSEQ multiplex PCR; TCRdb's version includes in-frame clones alone and lacks a portion of them. The sample lists 120,000 to 150,000 clones, 92% occurring once. Sequencing used peripheral blood, obtained 28 days after the second AZD1222 dose. The receptors derive from an adult who received the AZD1222 COVID-19 vaccine.

V gene TRBV27 combines with J gene TRBJ1-6; no definite D call. Trimming shortened V by 7 bases and J by 9 bases, and 16 bases separated the two germline ends. Germline V gene data show CDR1 as MNHEY and CDR2 as SMNVEV (reference sequence). This CDR3 region has 14 residues. The CDR3 loop is CASTAAAGASPLHF. In DNA, the CDR3 is TGTGCCAGCACCGCGGCGGCGGGCGCTTCACCCCTCCACTTT.

The gene calls are TRBV7-2 and TRBJ2-1, with 9 nucleotides matching TRBD1. V shed 4 bases and J 8 bases; nucleotides not matched to a gene: 9. The germline V gene encodes CDR1 SGHTA and CDR2 FQGNSA. The CDR3 length is 15 residues. The CDR3 DNA sequence: TGTGCCAGCAGCTCCGGGACAGGGTTCTCATATGAGCAGTTCTTC. It specifies CASSSGTGFSYEQFF.

This clone has just a few counts. V usage is TRBV7-2 and J usage is TRBJ2-5; tentative D call: TRBD2 (5 bases). Trimming removed 1 base at V and 6 bases at J, with 15 bases between. CDR1 is SGHTA, CDR2 FQGNSA, per germline. This CDR3 is built from 15 residues. The CDR3: CASSLELGSKKTQYF. Written as DNA, the CDR3 is TGTGCCAGCAGCTTAGAACTAGGATCTAAAAAGACCCAGTACTTC. Full variable domain (remainder filled in from reference TRBV7-2 and TRBJ2-5): GAGVSQSPSNKVTEKGKDVELRCDPISGHTALYWYRQSLGQGLEFLIYFQGNSAPDKSGLPSDRFSAERTGGSVSTLTIQRTQQEDSAVYLCASSLELGSKKTQYFGPGTRLLVL.

The gene calls are TRBV2 and TRBJ2-2, with 12 bases matching TRBD2. The CDR3 consists of 14 residues. Germline lookup yields CDR1 SNHLY and CDR2 FYNNEI. With 6 bases clipped from V and 6 bases from J, the junction kept 2 bases outside the gene matches. The CDR3 coding sequence is TGTGCCAGCAGCGGGACTAGCGGGTCCGGGGAGCTGTTTTTT. Translated: CASSGTSGSGELFF.

In this sample, this clone turned up once. The chain has TRBV2 and TRBJ2-2; D tentatively fits TRBD1 or TRBD2 (5 bases each). V shed 2 bases and J shed 5 bases, with 12 bases lying between them. The CDR3 has 15 residues. Germline V CDR1 and CDR2: SNHLY, FYNNEI. CDR3 coding DNA: TGTGCCAGCAGTGAAAGGCAGGGAGCGACCGGGGAGCTGTTTTTT. Amino acids: CASSERQGATGELFF.

V gene TRBV15 combines with J gene TRBJ1-1, with D perhaps matching TRBD1 (6 bases). V was clipped by 0 bases and J by 0 bases, with 11 bases between them. Germline values: CDR1 LNHNV, CDR2 YYDKDF (reference sequence). This CDR3 is built from 16 residues. CDR3 loop: CATSRDLTGLNTEAFF. CDR3 nucleotide sequence: TGTGCCACCAGCAGAGACTTGACAGGTTTGAACACTGAAGCTTTCTTT. Variable domain in full (rest from reference TRBV15 and TRBJ1-1): DAMVIQNPRYQVTQFGKPVTLSCSQTLNHNVMYWYQQKSSQAPKLLFHYYDKDFNNEADTPDNFQSRRPNTSFCFLDIRSPGLGDTAMYLCATSRDLTGLNTEAFFGQGTRLTVV.

This chain joins TRBV11-2 and TRBJ1-1; D is uncertain. The CDR3 is made up of 13 amino acids. Between the trimmed V and J ends, which lost 4 bases and 1 base, there was a span of 7 bases. Germline-derived CDR1 and CDR2 are SGHAT and FQNNGV. The DNA of the CDR3 is TGTGCCAGCAGCTCCCTAGGGAACACTGAAGCTTTCTTT. It codes for CASSSLGNTEAFF.

The gene calls are TRBV6-5 and TRBJ1-5; the D is unclear. Germline-derived CDR1 and CDR2 are MNHEY and SVGAGI. Deletions cut 3 bases from V and 4 bases from J, with 7 bases between. The CDR3 consists of 13 residues. The CDR3 protein is CASSYRRNQPQHF. The CDR3 nucleotides read TGTGCCAGCAGTTATCGAAGGAATCAGCCCCAGCATTTT.

The rearrangement uses TRBV4-2 and TRBJ2-5; possibly TRBD1 for D (5 bases). Germline V gene data show CDR1 as LGHNA and CDR2 as YNFKEQ. Between the trimmed V and J ends, which lost 3 bases and 4 bases, there was a span of 9 bases. This CDR3 contains 13 residues. The CDR3 loop reads CASSHRARETQYF. The CDR3 coding sequence is TGTGCCAGCAGCCACAGGGCACGAGAGACCCAGTACTTC.

V gene TRBV27 combines with J gene TRBJ1-2; TRBD1 matches at 7 bases. Unmatched junction bases numbered 7, after V lost 6 bases and J lost 6 bases. Germline assignment: CDR1 MNHEY and CDR2 SMNVEV (reference sequence). The CDR3 runs 13 residues. CDR3 protein: CASRSQGGDGYTF. The DNA of the CDR3 is TGTGCCAGCAGATCTCAGGGGGGAGATGGCTACACCTTC.

This clone was detected a few times. The V gene is TRBV7-7, the J gene TRBJ2-7; 7 nucleotides agree with TRBD1. Trimming took 5 bases from V and 3 from J; bases not matched to a gene: 10. Germline V gene sequence: CDR1 SSHAT, CDR2 FNYEAQ (reference sequence). The CDR3 length is 15 residues. CDR3 sequence reads: CASSLGRGQNYEQYF. The CDR3 DNA reads TGTGCCAGCAGCCTGGGACGGGGACAGAACTACGAGCAGTACTTC.

The V gene is TRBV18, the J gene TRBJ2-3, with 7 bases fitting TRBD2. V shed 3 bases and J 1 base; nucleotides not matched to a gene: 1. Germline V CDR1 and CDR2: KGHSH, LQKENI. CDR3 size: 14 residues. The CDR3 DNA sequence: TGTGCCAGCTCACCGGCGGGAGGCACAGATACGCAGTATTTT. Amino acid sequence: CASSPAGGTDTQYF.

The chain joins TRBV7-8 to TRBJ1-1, with 7 bases aligning to TRBD1. V dropped 5 bases and J dropped 1; count of bases not matched to a gene: 1. From germline, CDR1 is SGHVS and CDR2 FQNEAQ. CDR3 length: 13 residues. DNA of the CDR3: TGTGCCAGCAGCCGACAGGGGAACACTGAAGCTTTCTTT. It codes for CASSRQGNTEAFF.

V and J are TRBV7-2 and TRBJ2-1; TRBD2 aligns across 7 bases. The trim removed 5 bases at V and 6 bases at J, leaving 10 bases unmatched. Per the germline V gene, CDR1 is SGHTA and CDR2 is FQGNSA. The CDR3 is made up of 15 amino acids. The CDR3 nucleotides read TGTGCCAGCAGCCTGGGAGGGGTGTTTCTCAATGAGCAGTTCTTC. This encodes CASSLGGVFLNEQFF.

The V gene is TRBV19, the J gene TRBJ1-2, with 7 bases identical to TRBD1. CDR1 is LNHDA and CDR2 is SQIVND in the germline V gene (reference sequence). V lost 5 bases, J lost 5 bases, and 11 bases stayed unmatched. The CDR3 runs to 15 residues. The CDR3 bases are TGTGCCAGTAGTCGGGACAGAACCTCTCGGTATGGCTACACCTTC. As protein: CASSRDRTSRYGYTF.

CDR3 in DNA: TGTGCCAGTACGGAGGGGGATAACACTGAAGCTTTCTTT. It codes for CASTEGDNTEAFF. The gene calls are TRBV7-9 and TRBJ1-1; maybe TRBD1 (6 bases). The CDR3 covers 13 residues. Germline CDR1 reads SEHNR; CDR2 reads FQNEAQ (reference sequence). V was pared by 9 bases and J by 2 bases, with 13 bases between. Together with reference TRBV7-9 and TRBJ1-1, the CDR3 gives the full variable domain: DTGVSQNPRHKITKRGQNVTFRCDPISEHNRLYWYRQTLGQGPEFLTYFQNEAQLEKSRLLSDRFSAERPKGSFSTLEIQRTEQGDSAMYLCASTEGDNTEAFFGQGTRLTVV.

The chain carries TRBV7-9 and TRBJ1-3; D is perhaps TRBD1 (5 bases). The CDR3 is 13 residues long. The germline gives CDR1 SEHNR, CDR2 FQNEAQ (reference sequence). Trimming cost V 5 bases and J 8 bases, with 13 bases left between them. CDR3 protein: CASSRGAGDTIYF. CDR3 sequence (DNA): TGTGCCAGCAGCCGTGGGGCTGGGGACACCATATATTTT. Looking up the rest from reference TRBV7-9 and TRBJ1-3 gives the full variable domain: DTGVSQNPRHKITKRGQNVTFRCDPISEHNRLYWYRQTLGQGPEFLTYFQNEAQLEKSRLLSDRFSAERPKGSFSTLEIQRTEQGDSAMYLCASSRGAGDTIYFGEGSWLTVV.

This clone was picked up one time. The gene calls are TRBV7-9 and TRBJ2-7, with D unresolved. Trimming shortened V by 6 bases and J by 1 base, and 4 bases separated the two germline ends. This CDR3 region has 11 residues. Germline loops: CDR1 SEHNR, CDR2 FQNEAQ (reference sequence). The CDR3 DNA follows: TGTGCCAGCAGAGGGTCCTACGAGCAGTACTTC. Amino acid sequence: CASRGSYEQYF.

The V and J genes are TRBV7-3 and TRBJ1-1; unclear D gene. V lost 2 bases to trimming and J lost 0 bases, with 7 bases between them. The CDR3 is made up of 14 amino acids. The germline CDR1 and CDR2 sequences are SGHTA and FQGTGA. This CDR3 is CASSLGRLNTEAFF. The CDR3 DNA is TGTGCCAGCAGCTTAGGCCGGTTGAACACTGAAGCTTTCTTT.

This chain uses TRBV5-8 with TRBJ2-3; 9 bases align to TRBD2. V shed 4 bases and J 2 bases; nucleotides not matched to a gene: 5. This CDR3 contains 15 residues. Germline loops: CDR1 SGHTS, CDR2 YDEGEE. The CDR3 DNA reads as TGTGCCAGCAGCCCAGCGGGGGGCTTCACAGATACGCAGTATTTT. Amino acids: CASSPAGGFTDTQYF. The whole variable domain, filled in from reference TRBV5-8 and TRBJ2-3, reads EAGVTQSPTHLIKTRGQQATLRCSPISGHTSVYWYQQALGLGLQFLLWYDEGEERNRGNFPPRFSGRQFPNYSSELNVNALELEDSALYLCASSPAGGFTDTQYFGPGTRLTVL.

In its sample, this clone was seen once. The chain couples TRBV28 to TRBJ1-1; 10 bases agree with TRBD1. This CDR3 has 16 amino acids. With 6 bases clipped from V and 3 bases from J, the junction kept 10 bases outside the gene matches. Germline V gives CDR1 MDHEN, CDR2 SYDVKM. In DNA form, the CDR3 reads TGTGCCAGCAGGGGGACTATGGGGACAGGGGACACTGAAGCTTTCTTT. Its translation: CASRGTMGTGDTEAFF.

The CDR3 coding sequence is TGTGCCAGCAGCCAAGATCGGGGGGTAGGGACTGAAGCTTTCTTT. Amino acid sequence: CASSQDRGVGTEAFF. The V gene is TRBV4-2, the J gene TRBJ1-1; TRBD1 might be the D (5 bases). The CDR3 sequence is 15 residues long. Germline CDR1 is LGHNA and CDR2 is YNFKEQ. Trimming took off 0 bases at V and 5 bases at J, with 13 bases between the two ends.

V and J are TRBV19 and TRBJ1-2; 7 nucleotides match TRBD1. V was clipped by 5 bases and J by 0 bases; unmatched bases: 6. Germline V lookup: CDR1 LNHDA, CDR2 SQIVND (reference sequence). This CDR3 is built from 15 residues. The CDR3 spells CASSSGQAANYGYTF. The CDR3 DNA sequence: TGTGCCAGTAGTTCAGGACAGGCAGCTAACTATGGCTACACCTTC.

A single count supports this clone. The gene calls are TRBV14 and TRBJ1-2; D unresolved. Trimming left V 4 bases short and J 2 bases short, with 11 bases between. Germline-derived CDR1 and CDR2 are SGHDN and FVKESK. The CDR3 loop spans 14 amino acids. The CDR3: CASSPKDRNYGYTF. The CDR3 region has the DNA TGTGCCAGCAGCCCTAAGGATCGCAACTATGGCTACACCTTC.

V gene TRBV7-3 combines with J gene TRBJ2-1, with D perhaps TRBD2 (6 bases). V was trimmed by 2 bases and J by 7 bases, leaving 9 bases between them. The germline V gene has CDR1 SGHTA and CDR2 FQGTGA. This CDR3 spans 13 amino acids. The CDR3 DNA reads as TGTGCCAGCAGCTTAGGGACTGAGAATGAGCAGTTCTTC. Translating it yields CASSLGTENEQFF.